A single sample is the source of the 27 T cell receptor beta chains below, sequenced in a study of CD8 T cells in ankylosing spondylitis. TCRdb reprocessed the 5' RACE reads with MiXCR, giving one entry per CDR3 protein. This sample has some 270,000 distinct CDR3 sequences, with 15% to 20% found just once. The source material was blood, either unsorted or a sorted T cell fraction (not recorded which). These receptors originate from a male donor with ankylosing spondylitis or in good health (not recorded which).

The chain joins TRBV28 to TRBJ2-2; D gene unclear. This CDR3 is built from 13 residues. Trimming pared 4 bases from V and 0 bases from J, leaving 3 bases between. Germline CDR1 and CDR2: MDHEN and SYDVKM. The CDR3 sequence is CASSSANTGELFF. The CDR3 DNA follows: TGTGCCAGCAGTTCGGCGAACACCGGGGAGCTGTTTTTT.

The DNA of the CDR3 is TGTGCCAGCAGCTTAGCCCGACTAGCGGGAGCCCCCACGGGCTCCTACGAGCAGTACTTC. This gives the protein CASSLARLAGAPTGSYEQYF. The chain has TRBV11-1 and TRBJ2-7; 12 bases are a match to TRBD2. The length of the CDR3 is 20 residues. Germline V lookup: CDR1 SGHAT, CDR2 FQDESV (reference sequence). After removal of 0 bases from V and 0 bases from J, the junction contained 12 bases not matched to a gene.

This clonotype was seen many times. The CDR3 sequence is CSVDGVAGTSYEQYF. The CDR3 DNA reads TGCAGCGTTGATGGAGTGGCGGGTACGTCCTACGAGCAGTACTTC. This chain uses TRBV29-1 with TRBJ2-7; D is possibly TRBD2 (5 bases). Germline CDR1 is SQVTM and CDR2 is ANQGSEA. The CDR3 totals 15 residues. V gave up 3 bases and J gave up 1 base, with 16 bases separating them.

There are a few counts of this clonotype. CDR3 residues: CASSGTSLGYEQYF. DNA of the CDR3: TGTGCCAGCAGTGGGACTAGCCTCGGCTACGAGCAGTACTTC. The rearrangement links TRBV6-1 to TRBJ2-7; 8 bases fit TRBD2. V dropped 4 bases and J dropped 3; count of bases not matched to a gene: 5. The germline V gene has CDR1 MNHNS and CDR2 SASEGT. This CDR3 is built from 14 residues.

V is TRBV4-1 and J is TRBJ1-4, with D perhaps matching TRBD1 (5 bases). Germline CDR1 and CDR2: MGHRA and YSYEKL. The CDR3 sequence is 15 residues long. V was pared by 3 bases and J by 2 bases, with 10 bases between. The CDR3 protein is CASSQYRPTNEKLFF. DNA for the CDR3: TGCGCCAGCAGCCAGTACAGGCCTACTAATGAAAAACTGTTTTTT.

This clonotype was seen ten or more times. V and J are TRBV6-1 and TRBJ2-2; D is undetermined. The CDR3 covers 17 residues. Germline loops: CDR1 MNHNS, CDR2 SASEGT. Trimming took 0 bases from V and 5 from J, leaving 16 bases between them. CDR3 nucleotides: TGTGCCAGCAGTGAAGCGCTTCGGGTTAGCAGGACCGGGGAGCTGTTTTTT. It yields the protein CASSEALRVSRTGELFF.

This clonotype turned up a few times. The J gene is TRBJ1-4, the V gene TRBV4-1; the match to TRBD1 covers 11 bases. The CDR3 loop spans 18 amino acids. Losses at the gene ends were 2 bases for V and 3 bases for J; bases not matched to a gene: 8. Germline V gives CDR1 MGHRA, CDR2 YSYEKL. CDR3 nucleotides: TGCGCCAGCAGCCAAATAGGACAGGGGGCGTCTGCTAATGAAAAACTGTTTTTT. Translating it yields CASSQIGQGASANEKLFF.

The V gene is TRBV27, the J gene TRBJ2-1; the match to TRBD1 covers 9 bases. The junction had 5 bases not matched to a gene; V was cut back by 5 bases and J by 3 bases. The CDR3 has 15 residues. The V gene's germline CDR1 is MNHEY and CDR2 SMNVEV (reference sequence). DNA for the CDR3: TGTGCCAGCAGTCCCGGGACAGGGTACTACAATGAGCAGTTCTTC. Protein: CASSPGTGYYNEQFF.

V is TRBV7-2 and J is TRBJ2-1, with TRBD2 identical over 12 bases. CDR1 is SGHTA, CDR2 FQGNSA, per germline. V lost 4 bases, J lost 8 bases, and 6 bases stayed unmatched. The CDR3 consists of 15 residues. The CDR3 sequence: CASSWGGLAGDEQFF. The CDR3 nucleotides are TGTGCCAGCAGCTGGGGGGGACTAGCGGGCGATGAGCAGTTCTTC.

This clonotype was observed a handful of times. The gene calls are TRBV9 and TRBJ2-1; D remains ambiguous. CDR3 length: 12 residues. Germline V lookup: CDR1 SGDLS, CDR2 YYNGEE. V was clipped by 0 bases and J by 10 bases, with 8 bases between them. CDR3 nucleotides: TGTGCCAGCAGCGTAGATTTGGTAGAGCAGTTCTTC. This codes for CASSVDLVEQFF. Based on the CDR3 plus reference TRBV9 and TRBJ2-1, the full variable domain is DSGVTQTPKHLITATGQRVTLRCSPRSGDLSVYWYQQSLDQGLQFLIQYYNGEERAKGNILERFSAQQFPDLHSELNLSSLELGDSALYFCASSVDLVEQFFGPGTRLTVL.

The chain recombines TRBV9 with TRBJ2-1, with 9 bases that match TRBD2. Trimming took 3 bases from V and 4 from J; bases not matched to a gene: 8. Germline CDR1 is SGDLS and CDR2 is YYNGEE. There are 16 residues in the CDR3. The CDR3 DNA reads TGTGCCAGCAGCGCCGTAGCGGGGGTGGGATACAATGAGCAGTTCTTC. Protein product: CASSAVAGVGYNEQFF.

This clonotype was seen many times. The genes are TRBV12-3 or TRBV12-4 and TRBJ2-7; 7 positions agree with TRBD1. The CDR3 has 16 residues. Trimming cost V 7 bases and J 4 bases; bases outside gene matches: 16. The CDR3 nucleotides are TGTGCCAGCACCCCAGGGTCCGGGACAGTCGGGTACGAGCAGTACTTC. It specifies CASTPGSGTVGYEQYF.

This clonotype was observed at least ten times. The chain has TRBV9 and TRBJ2-1; 9 positions match TRBD2. The CDR3 extends over 17 amino acids. V lost 0 bases to trimming and J lost 2 bases; unmatched junction nucleotides: 6. From germline, CDR1 is SGDLS and CDR2 YYNGEE. The CDR3 loop reads CASSVGWSGRTYNEQFF. Written as DNA, the CDR3 is TGTGCCAGCAGCGTAGGGTGGAGCGGGAGGACCTACAATGAGCAGTTCTTC.

This chain joins TRBV6-1 and TRBJ1-1; D unclear. CDR1 is MNHNS, CDR2 SASEGT, per germline. This CDR3 is built from 13 residues. V was trimmed by 11 bases and J by 1 base, leaving 14 bases between them. The CDR3 sequence is CAGIQWPNTEAFF. CDR3 in DNA: TGTGCCGGAATTCAGTGGCCGAACACTGAAGCTTTCTTT.

Concerning this clonotype: Its ends do not fully match the called genes, so a read error is possible. The V call is TRBV7-7, the J call TRBJ2-1; the D gene is possibly TRBD1 (6 bases). This CDR3 spans 16 amino acids. The V gene's germline CDR1 is SSHAT and CDR2 FNYEAQ (reference sequence). This CDR3 reads CASSAYREIGYNEQFF. The CDR3 nucleotides are TGTGCTAGCAGCGCTTACAGGGAGATTGGTTACAATGAGCAGTTCTTC.

V and J are TRBV20-1 and TRBJ2-1; D remains ambiguous. CDR1 and CDR2 (germline): DFQATT, SNEGSKA (reference sequence). The CDR3 has 13 residues. V lost 5 bases, J lost 0 bases, and 8 bases lay in between. The CDR3 loop reads CSAPGVSYNEQFF. The CDR3 DNA reads TGCAGTGCTCCTGGGGTCTCCTACAATGAGCAGTTCTTC.

The chain employs TRBV3-1 and TRBJ2-1; D is uncertain. The CDR3 length is 13 residues. The germline V gene has CDR1 LGHDT and CDR2 YNNKEL (reference sequence). V lost 4 bases, J lost 7 bases, and 11 bases lay in between. The CDR3: CASSPGAPNEQFF. In nucleotides, the CDR3 is TGTGCCAGCAGCCCCGGCGCGCCTAATGAGCAGTTCTTC.

The chain couples TRBV7-9 to TRBJ2-1, with D maybe TRBD2 (5 bases). V was trimmed by 0 bases and J by 0 bases, leaving 9 bases between them. The germline V gene has CDR1 SEHNR and CDR2 FQNEAQ (reference sequence). The CDR3 runs 16 residues. The CDR3 sequence: CASSLARDYSYNEQFF. In DNA, the CDR3 is TGTGCCAGCAGCTTAGCGCGAGACTACTCCTACAATGAGCAGTTCTTC.

For the CDR3, the DNA is TGCAGTGCTGACCTCTCCTACAATGAGCAGTTCTTC. It is translated as CSADLSYNEQFF. The chain is built from TRBV20-1 and TRBJ2-1; D is uncertain. This CDR3 has 12 residues. CDR1 is DFQATT, CDR2 SNEGSKA, per germline (reference sequence). The ends were cut back, 5 bases at V and 0 bases at J, with 5 bases in the middle.

The rearrangement links TRBV27 to TRBJ2-7; 10 nucleotides match TRBD1. The CDR3 runs 15 residues. Germline values: CDR1 MNHEY, CDR2 SMNVEV (reference sequence). V lost 0 bases to trimming and J lost 2 bases; unmatched junction nucleotides: 1. The CDR3 DNA follows: TGTGCCAGCAGTTTATCCGGGACAGGGGCCTACGAGCAGTACTTC. Its translation is CASSLSGTGAYEQYF.

The rearrangement uses TRBV12-3 or TRBV12-4 and TRBJ2-1; 7 bases are a match to TRBD2. CDR3 length: 13 residues. The J segment lost 8 bases and the V segment lost 6 bases, leaving 7 bases of the junction unmatched. The CDR3 sequence is CASSLLGGDEQFF. The CDR3 DNA follows: TGTGCCAGCAGCCTTCTTGGGGGGGATGAGCAGTTCTTC.

This clonotype was picked up a small number of times. V usage is TRBV12-3 or TRBV12-4 and J usage is TRBJ2-5; D unresolved. The CDR3 spans 13 residues. Trimming stripped 3 bases from V and 2 bases from J, with 7 bases between. CDR3 DNA: TGTGCCAGCAGTTTCGGCAGGCAAGAGACCCAGTACTTC. Translated, it gives CASSFGRQETQYF.

This clonotype was counted ten times or more. J is TRBJ2-3 and V is TRBV7-9, with a possible D match to TRBD2 (6 bases). The germline gives CDR1 SEHNR, CDR2 FQNEAQ (reference sequence). V lost 8 bases and J lost 0, with 9 bases in between. This CDR3 comprises 13 residues. CDR3 amino acids: CASSGDSTDTQYF. CDR3 DNA: TGTGCCAGCTCGGGAGACAGCACAGATACGCAGTATTTT.

J is TRBJ2-1 and V is TRBV6-2 or TRBV6-3; 9 bases align to TRBD1. This CDR3 comprises 16 residues. V lost 5 bases and J lost 6; bases outside the gene matches: 11. Looked up from germline, CDR1 is MNHEY and CDR2 is SVGEGT. CDR3 DNA sequence: TGTGCCAGCAGTACGCCGGGACAGGGAACCTCCAATGAGCAGTTCTTC. Protein sequence: CASSTPGQGTSNEQFF.

V is TRBV27 and J is TRBJ2-3; D gene ambiguous. Germline V gene sequence: CDR1 MNHEY, CDR2 SMNVEV (reference sequence). V lost 0 bases and J 4 bases, leaving 17 bases between the germline ends. CDR3 length equals 17 residues. CDR3 amino acids: CASSLSPRKKVSDTQYF. CDR3 nucleotide sequence: TGTGCCAGCAGTTTATCCCCGCGCAAAAAGGTATCAGATACGCAGTATTTT.

This clonotype was seen repeatedly, ten times or more. The chain recombines TRBV29-1 with TRBJ2-4, with D perhaps TRBD2 (6 bases). The CDR3 covers 13 residues. CDR1 and CDR2 (germline): SQVTM, ANQGSEA. V was cut by 4 bases and J by 5 bases, with 12 bases left in between. CDR3 sequence (DNA): TGCAGCGTTGTCCCTTGGGGGGAAAACATTCAGTACTTC. Translated, it gives CSVVPWGENIQYF.

The gene calls are TRBV7-2 and TRBJ1-4; TRBD1 aligns across 8 bases. The CDR3 covers 14 residues. CDR1 is SGHTA and CDR2 is FQGNSA in the germline V gene. Unmatched junction bases numbered 4, after V lost 3 bases and J lost 7 bases. The CDR3 DNA sequence: TGTGCCAGCAGCTTTGGACAGGGCGGTGAAAAACTGTTTTTT. It specifies CASSFGQGGEKLFF. Complete variable domain (other parts from reference TRBV7-2 and TRBJ1-4): GAGVSQSPSNKVTEKGKDVELRCDPISGHTALYWYRQSLGQGLEFLIYFQGNSAPDKSGLPSDRFSAERTGGSVSTLTIQRTQQEDSAVYLCASSFGQGGEKLFFGSGTQLSVL.